A single sample is the source of the 30 T cell receptor beta chains below, sequenced in a study of early T cells in non-severe SARS-CoV-2 infection. From the 5' RACE reads, TCRdb called clonotypes with MiXCR, one entry per CDR3 protein. This sample has 50,000 to 60,000 distinct CDR3 sequences; under 8% occur once, and the top ten carry approximately 6.3%. The starting material was whole blood, obtained at baseline. These receptors were collected from an adult who was a healthcare worker with PCR-confirmed SARS-CoV-2 infection or an uninfected control (not recorded which).

This clonotype was picked up many times. The chain carries TRBV7-9 and TRBJ1-1; no definite D call. The CDR3 loop spans 13 amino acids. Germline assignment: CDR1 SEHNR and CDR2 FQNEAQ (reference sequence). V lost 3 bases to trimming and J lost 5 bases, with 10 bases between them. The chain's CDR3 is CASSLAGWTEAFF. For the CDR3, the DNA is TGTGCCAGCAGCTTGGCAGGCTGGACTGAAGCTTTCTTT. Supplemented by reference TRBV7-9 and TRBJ1-1, the full variable domain reads DTGVSQNPRHKITKRGQNVTFRCDPISEHNRLYWYRQTLGQGPEFLTYFQNEAQLEKSRLLSDRFSAERPKGSFSTLEIQRTEQGDSAMYLCASSLAGWTEAFFGQGTRLTVV.

There are a few counts of this clonotype. The junction does not match germline at one end; this may be a read error. V is TRBV7-8 and J is TRBJ2-5, with 7 bases fitting TRBD1. CDR3 length equals 15 residues. Germline V gene sequence: CDR1 SGHVS, CDR2 FQNEAQ. Here the CDR3 reads CASSLAGTDQETRYF. The CDR3 DNA reads as TGTGCCAGCAGCTTAGCCGGGACAGACCAAGAGACCCGGTACTTC.

This clonotype was detected ten times or more. The V and J genes are TRBV7-9 and TRBJ2-7, with 7 bases lining up with TRBD1. V was pared by 5 bases and J by 2 bases, with 6 bases of the junction left unmatched. CDR3 length: 14 amino acids. Germline values: CDR1 SEHNR, CDR2 FQNEAQ (reference sequence). CDR3 region: CASSPGTEPYEQYF. The CDR3 DNA reads as TGTGCCAGCAGCCCCGGGACAGAGCCCTACGAGCAGTACTTC.

This clonotype was seen repeatedly, ten times or more. The rearrangement joins TRBV20-1 to TRBJ2-1, with 7 bases aligning to TRBD2. CDR1 and CDR2 (germline): DFQATT, SNEGSKA (reference sequence). The ends lost 6 bases at V and 5 bases at J; junction bases unmatched: 13. The CDR3 runs to 15 residues. The CDR3 sequence: CSAIVLGTNDNEQFF. DNA for the CDR3: TGCAGTGCAATAGTTCTAGGGACTAATGACAATGAGCAGTTCTTC.

This clonotype was seen ten or more times. This sequence joins TRBV6-1 and TRBJ1-2; TRBD1 is a possible D gene (5 bases). Between the trimmed V and J ends, which lost 8 bases and 3 bases, there was a span of 13 bases. Germline values: CDR1 MNHNS, CDR2 SASEGT. This CDR3 region has 13 residues. The CDR3 coding sequence is TGTGCCAGCCCTCAGGGAGTTGACTATGGCTACACCTTC. It specifies CASPQGVDYGYTF.

This clonotype came up a few times. The chain uses TRBV5-5 and TRBJ1-6; the match to TRBD1 covers 8 bases. Trimming at V came to 4 bases and at J to 6 bases, leaving 9 bases not matched to a gene. The CDR3 is 16 residues long. Germline V lookup: CDR1 SGHKS, CDR2 YYEKEE (reference sequence). The CDR3: CASSIQGGLSNSPLHF. CDR3 nucleotides: TGTGCCAGCAGCATACAGGGGGGCTTATCTAATTCACCCCTCCACTTT. Complete variable domain (other parts from reference TRBV5-5 and TRBJ1-6): DAGVTQSPTHLIKTRGQQVTLRCSPISGHKSVSWYQQVLGQGPQFIFQYYEKEERGRGNFPDRFSARQFPNYSSELNVNALLLGDSALYLCASSIQGGLSNSPLHFGNGTRLTVT.

This clonotype came up many times. The rearrangement links TRBV20-1 to TRBJ1-4, with 12 nucleotides matching TRBD1. Germline CDR1 and CDR2: DFQATT and SNEGSKA (reference sequence). The J segment lost 14 bases and the V segment lost 2 bases, leaving 6 bases of the junction unmatched. This CDR3 is 13 amino acids long. The CDR3 here is CSARPGQGAYLFF. The CDR3 nucleotides are TGCAGTGCTAGACCGGGACAGGGGGCCTACCTGTTTTTT.

This clonotype was found a few times. J is TRBJ2-1 and V is TRBV6-5, with D possibly matching TRBD1 (5 bases). V lost 7 bases to trimming and J lost 8 bases, with 18 bases between them. Looked up from germline, CDR1 is MNHEY and CDR2 is SVGAGI. This CDR3 has 14 residues. CDR3: CASNPGFGIDEQFF. CDR3 in DNA: TGTGCCAGCAATCCAGGGTTCGGTATTGATGAGCAGTTCTTC.

This clonotype was recorded at least ten times. The chain carries TRBV29-1 and TRBJ2-7; D call uncertain. Trimming left V 0 bases short and J 2 bases short, with 11 bases between. The CDR3 extends over 14 amino acids. The germline V gene encodes CDR1 SQVTM and CDR2 ANQGSEA. The CDR3 here is CSVEDEGSTYEQYF. CDR3 DNA: TGCAGCGTTGAAGATGAAGGTTCTACCTACGAGCAGTACTTC.

This clonotype has a count of ten or more. The V call is TRBV20-1, the J call TRBJ2-3, with 9 bases matching TRBD2. The CDR3 is 19 amino acids. Germline CDR1 DFQATT, CDR2 SNEGSKA (reference sequence). V lost 2 bases to trimming and J lost 3 bases; unmatched junction nucleotides: 18. CDR3 in DNA: TGCAGTGCTAGATCCCTAAGCGGGGGGTCATTTAGGGAGACAGATACGCAGTATTTT. Its translation is CSARSLSGGSFRETDTQYF.

This clonotype was recorded only once. A read error may be the cause here, since a much bigger clone is one base away. The genes are TRBV13 and TRBJ2-1, with 8 bases that match TRBD1. The end of the DNA aligns better with TRBJ2-7, so the J call may be wrong. Germline V gives CDR1 PRHDT, CDR2 FYEKMQ (reference sequence). This CDR3 has 14 residues. The CDR3 region is CASEDRASGNEQYF. The CDR3 bases are TGTGCCAGCGAGGACAGGGCATCGGGCAATGAGCAGTACTTC.

V gene TRBV5-1 combines with J gene TRBJ1-4, with a tentative D call TRBD1 (6 bases). The CDR3 sequence is 14 residues long. Germline CDR1 is SGHRS and CDR2 is YFSETQ. Trimming removed 2 bases from V and 8 bases from J, with 13 bases in between. CDR3 DNA: TGCGCCAGCAGCTTCCAGGGGTTGGACGAAAAACTGTTTTTT. Protein product: CASSFQGLDEKLFF.

This clonotype has ten or more counts. The V call is TRBV6-6, the J call TRBJ1-4, with TRBD1 matching 8 bases. Germline V gene sequence: CDR1 MNHNY, CDR2 SVGAGI (reference sequence). V dropped 0 bases and J dropped 8; count of bases not matched to a gene: 8. This CDR3 contains 16 residues. The CDR3 region has the DNA TGTGCCAGCAGTTACTCGACAGGGGTAGGCAGAGAAAAACTGTTTTTT. It codes for CASSYSTGVGREKLFF.

In this sample, this clonotype turned up many times. The V gene is TRBV29-1, the J gene TRBJ1-3; no clear D. Deletions cut 0 bases from V and 0 bases from J, with 6 bases between. The V gene's germline CDR1 is SQVTM and CDR2 ANQGSEA. This CDR3 comprises 14 residues. The CDR3 DNA sequence: TGCAGCGTTGAAGACGAACTCTCTGGAAACACCATATATTTT. Translation gives CSVEDELSGNTIYF.

The CDR3 protein is CASSKGGASTDTQYF. CDR3 DNA: TGTGCCAGCAGCAAAGGGGGGGCTTCCACAGATACGCAGTATTTT. The chain links TRBV21-1 to TRBJ2-3; TRBD1, the table's D call, was not compared with the DNA. TRBV21-1 is designated a pseudogene. This CDR3 is 15 amino acids long.

The chain couples TRBV18 to TRBJ2-3; possibly TRBD2 for D (7 bases). Per germline, CDR1 KGHSH and CDR2 LQKENI. The ends were cut back, 3 bases at V and 4 bases at J, with 8 bases in the middle. The length of the CDR3 is 13 residues. The CDR3 loop reads CASSPGGPDTQYF. CDR3 coding DNA: TGTGCCAGCTCACCGGGGGGGCCAGATACGCAGTATTTT.

This clonotype was recorded many times. The chain uses TRBV20-1 and TRBJ1-1; no firm D call. V lost 5 bases to trimming and J lost 3 bases, with 10 bases between them. CDR3 length equals 12 residues. Germline CDR1 and CDR2: DFQATT and SNEGSKA (reference sequence). The DNA for the CDR3 is TGCAGTGCTCCCCGGGTCCACACTGAAGCTTTCTTT. It encodes CSAPRVHTEAFF.

This clonotype turned up a few times. The chain carries TRBV29-1 and TRBJ2-7, with 7 bases matching TRBD1. The CDR3 consists of 12 residues. The V segment lost 5 bases and the J segment 6 bases; nucleotides outside the gene matches: 7. In germline, CDR1 is SQVTM, CDR2 ANQGSEA. The CDR3 here is CSVRQGLFEQYF. The CDR3 nucleotides are TGCAGCGTTCGACAGGGATTGTTCGAGCAGTACTTC.

CDR3 DNA sequence: TGTGCCAGCATCTCCCGTTTGGGGCTGGGTGGAAACACCATATATTTT. It translates to CASISRLGLGGNTIYF. The chain joins TRBV28 to TRBJ1-3, with a weak D call TRBD1 (5 bases). V was shortened by 7 bases and J by 3 bases, with 19 bases between the two germline ends. The germline V gene encodes CDR1 MDHEN and CDR2 SYDVKM. CDR3 length: 16 residues.

V is TRBV28 and J is TRBJ2-7; TRBD2 matches 7 bases. With 5 bases clipped from V and 4 bases from J, the junction kept 2 bases outside the gene matches. CDR1 is MDHEN and CDR2 is SYDVKM in the germline V gene. The CDR3 runs to 12 residues. The CDR3 is CASSRGGYEQYF. The DNA of the CDR3 is TGTGCCAGCAGTCGGGGAGGGTACGAGCAGTACTTC.

Many counts were recorded for this clonotype. This chain connects TRBV29-1 to TRBJ1-2; D is ambiguous. The CDR3 contains 16 residues. Germline V gene sequence: CDR1 SQVTM, CDR2 ANQGSEA. The V gene lost 3 bases and the J gene lost 2 bases, with 19 bases spanning the gap. The CDR3 is CSVDRGMGQLNYGYTF. The CDR3 DNA reads TGCAGCGTTGATCGAGGGATGGGTCAACTCAACTATGGCTACACCTTC.

The sample holds many counts of this clonotype. This chain joins TRBV7-3 and TRBJ2-2; D not resolved. V lost 2 bases and J 6 bases, leaving 4 bases between the germline ends. Germline V gene lookup returns CDR1 SGHTA and CDR2 FQGTGA. This CDR3 has 12 residues. In DNA form, the CDR3 reads TGTGCCAGCAGCTTACTCCCCGGGGAGCTGTTTTTT. It is translated as CASSLLPGELFF.

V and J are TRBV4-2 and TRBJ2-7; maybe TRBD2 (6 bases). This CDR3 contains 16 residues. The germline CDR1 and CDR2 sequences are LGHNA and YNFKEQ. V was pared by 1 base and J by 3 bases, with 16 bases between. The CDR3 protein is CASSQVNRRGYYEQYF. CDR3 nucleotides: TGTGCCAGCAGCCAAGTAAACCGGCGGGGCTACTACGAGCAGTACTTC.

A few counts support this clonotype. CDR3 protein: CASSRGTGELFF. DNA of the CDR3: TGTGCCAGCTCGCGTGGGACCGGGGAGCTGTTTTTT. The V and J genes are TRBV7-6 and TRBJ2-2; D ambiguous. Trimming removed 8 bases from V and 5 bases from J, with 9 bases in between. CDR3 size: 12 residues. Looked up from germline, CDR1 is SGHVS and CDR2 is FNYEAQ.

J is TRBJ1-3 and V is TRBV9, with D tentatively TRBD1 (6 bases). V was trimmed by 2 bases and J by 0 bases, leaving 9 bases between them. CDR3 length: 15 residues. CDR1 is SGDLS and CDR2 is YYNGEE in the germline V gene. As DNA, the CDR3 is TGTGCCAGCAGCGTGGGGACAAACTCTGGAAACACCATATATTTT. This translates into CASSVGTNSGNTIYF.

This clonotype was seen at least ten times. V gene TRBV7-9 combines with J gene TRBJ2-5; D remains ambiguous. Deletions cut 5 bases from V and 1 base from J, with 8 bases between. This CDR3 comprises 13 residues. Germline CDR1 and CDR2: SEHNR and FQNEAQ (reference sequence). The DNA for the CDR3 is TGTGCCAGCAGCCCCCGGCCCCAAGAGACCCAGTACTTC. Protein product: CASSPRPQETQYF.

This clonotype was seen at least ten times. The CDR3 region has the DNA TGCAGCGTGACTGGACAGGCCGCCTACGAGCAGTACTTC. This codes for CSVTGQAAYEQYF. The chain uses TRBV29-1 and TRBJ2-7, with 7 bases that match TRBD1. From germline, CDR1 is SQVTM and CDR2 ANQGSEA. The ends lost 6 bases at V and 2 bases at J; junction bases unmatched: 7. CDR3 size: 13 residues.

This clonotype was counted ten times or more. V usage is TRBV5-1 and J usage is TRBJ1-2; a weak D match, TRBD1 (5 bases). CDR3 length: 11 residues. The germline gives CDR1 SGHRS, CDR2 YFSETQ. Trimming took off 7 bases at V and 2 bases at J, with 6 bases between the two ends. CDR3 nucleotides: TGCGCCAGCGGGGACAACTATGGCTACACCTTC. This codes for CASGDNYGYTF.

This clonotype came up many times. The V call is TRBV14, the J call TRBJ2-6; 7 nucleotides align to TRBD2. The CDR3 is 17 residues long. Germline V gene sequence: CDR1 SGHDN, CDR2 FVKESK. Trimming at V came to 5 bases and at J to 2 bases, leaving 9 bases not matched to a gene. This CDR3 is CASSKGGGFAGANVLTF. The CDR3 DNA sequence: TGTGCCAGCAGCAAGGGCGGGGGTTTCGCTGGGGCCAACGTCCTGACTTTC.

This clonotype turned up a few times. The chain has TRBV18 and TRBJ1-2; possibly TRBD1 for D (6 bases). The germline V and J ends were trimmed by 3 bases and 6 bases, with 11 bases remaining between them. Germline V gene data show CDR1 as KGHSH and CDR2 as LQKENI. The CDR3 covers 13 residues. The CDR3 loop is CASSPTGYDGYTF. CDR3 bases: TGTGCCAGCTCACCGACAGGTTATGATGGCTACACCTTC.